This passage covers 32 T cell receptor beta chains from one sample sequenced in a study of cytomegalovirus exposure and HLA in healthy donors. Primers for the PCR totalled 60 Vbeta and 13 Jbeta. Here immunoSEQ multiplex PCR was the method, and the copy in TCRdb shows in-frame clones only, minus some. The profile covers about 180,000 clones, with 76% appearing a single time and over 2% taken by the ten largest. Sequenced sample: PBMCs. The receptors originated from a woman in her thirties in good health and CMV-seropositive.

By share, this clone counts as medium-sized. The V gene is TRBV19, the J gene TRBJ1-5; D gene uncertain. The ends were cut back, 7 bases at V and 4 bases at J, with 11 bases in the middle. The germline V gene has CDR1 LNHDA and CDR2 SQIVND (reference sequence). This CDR3 region has 13 residues. The CDR3: CASTGPGNQPQHF. The CDR3 nucleotides are TGTGCCAGTACCGGACCGGGGAATCAGCCCCAGCATTTT.

Concerning this clone itself: One end of the junction does not line up with germline, which may come from a read error. The J gene is TRBJ2-5, the V gene TRBV7-9; D perhaps matches TRBD2 (8 bases). Per the germline V gene, CDR1 is SEHNR and CDR2 is FQNEAQ (reference sequence). There are 16 residues in the CDR3. The CDR3 reads CSSSPRLARGLETQYF. Written as DNA, the CDR3 is TGTTCCAGCAGCCCTCGACTAGCGAGGGGGCTGGAGACCCAGTACTTC. The full variable domain, rest sourced from reference TRBV7-9 and TRBJ2-5, is DTGVSQNPRHKITKRGQNVTFRCDPISEHNRLYWYRQTLGQGPEFLTYFQNEAQLEKSRLLSDRFSAERPKGSFSTLEIQRTEQGDSAMYLCSSSPRLARGLETQYFGPGTRLLVL.

This clone was recorded only once. The V and J genes are TRBV6-4 and TRBJ1-1, with 10 bases fitting TRBD1. The V gene end was trimmed by 6 bases and the J gene end by 5 bases; junction bases not matched to a gene: 6. The CDR3 contains 14 residues. Germline CDR1 and CDR2: MRHNA and SNTAGT. In DNA, the CDR3 is TGTGCCAGCAGGGCGGGACAGGGGACTACTGAAGCTTTCTTT. Amino acids: CASRAGQGTTEAFF.

The rearrangement joins TRBV28 to TRBJ2-3, with 11 bases matching TRBD2. V lost 2 bases to trimming and J lost 8 bases; unmatched junction nucleotides: 12. Germline V gene data show CDR1 as MDHEN and CDR2 as SYDVKM. The CDR3 has 17 residues. CDR3 nucleotides: TGTGCCAGCAGTTTAACACTAGCGGGGGATCTTGTAAGTACGCAGTATTTT. As protein: CASSLTLAGDLVSTQYF.

This clone came up once. This chain joins TRBV9 and TRBJ1-1; the D gene is possibly TRBD1 (5 bases). Between the trimmed V and J ends, which lost 0 bases and 4 bases, there was a span of 10 bases. The V gene's germline CDR1 is SGDLS and CDR2 YYNGEE. This CDR3 has 14 amino acids. The CDR3 DNA reads as TGTGCCAGCAGCGTAGAGGGACTTTTCACTGAAGCTTTCTTT. This codes for CASSVEGLFTEAFF.

This chain connects TRBV7-7 to TRBJ2-3, with TRBD2 matching 7 bases. J lost 5 bases, V lost 5 bases, and 7 bases had no gene match. The V gene's germline CDR1 is SSHAT and CDR2 FNYEAQ (reference sequence). CDR3 size: 14 residues. For the CDR3, the DNA is TGTGCCAGCAGCGTCAGCGGGGTGGGAGATACGCAGTATTTT. It yields the protein CASSVSGVGDTQYF. Full variable domain (missing parts from reference TRBV7-7 and TRBJ2-3): GAGVSQSPRYKVTKRGQDVTLRCDPISSHATLYWYQQALGQGPEFLTYFNYEAQPDKSGLPSDRFSAERPEGSISTLTIQRTEQRDSAMYRCASSVSGVGDTQYFGPGTRLTVL.

The gene calls are TRBV4-2 and TRBJ2-7, with D possibly being TRBD2 (5 bases). V shed 1 base and J shed 2 bases, with 21 bases lying between them. The CDR3 has 18 amino acids. Germline CDR1 reads LGHNA; CDR2 reads YNFKEQ. Here the CDR3 DNA reads TGTGCCAGCAGCCAAGGGAGCTCTGTAATGGGGAGCGCCTACGAGCAGTACTTC. As protein: CASSQGSSVMGSAYEQYF.

CDR3 loop: CASGIGQYLGNTEAFF. CDR3 nucleotide sequence: TGTGCTAGTGGTATCGGACAGTACCTTGGGAACACTGAAGCTTTCTTT. This chain joins TRBV12-5 and TRBJ1-1; D may be TRBD1 (6 bases). Trimming stripped 5 bases from V and 1 base from J, with 17 bases between. The CDR3 contains 16 residues. In germline, CDR1 is LGHNT, CDR2 FRNRAP. Full variable domain (outside the CDR3, taken from reference TRBV12-5 and TRBJ1-1): DARVTQTPRHKVTEMGQEVTMRCQPILGHNTVFWYRQTMMQGLELLAYFRNRAPLDDSGMPKDRFSAEMPDATLATLKIQPSEPRDSAVYFCASGIGQYLGNTEAFFGQGTRLTVV.

V is TRBV7-2 and J is TRBJ2-4; TRBD1 matches 7 bases. The ends lost 1 base at V and 9 bases at J; junction bases unmatched: 6. Germline V gives CDR1 SGHTA, CDR2 FQGNSA. CDR3 length equals 14 residues. The CDR3 region has the DNA TGTGCCAGCAGCTTAGACAGGGGAAGTATCATTCAGTACTTC. Translation gives CASSLDRGSIIQYF.

This clone was detected only a few times. The rearrangement uses TRBV7-8 and TRBJ2-7, with 7 bases fitting TRBD2. The CDR3 extends over 16 amino acids. The V gene's germline CDR1 is SGHVS and CDR2 FQNEAQ. V was clipped by 2 bases and J by 6 bases; unmatched bases: 13. CDR3 DNA: TGTGCCAGCAGCTTAATCCCAACTAGCGCCAGGGCCGAGCAGTACTTC. It yields the protein CASSLIPTSARAEQYF.

In this sample, this clone turned up once. This chain uses TRBV4-1 with TRBJ2-5; 10 bases are shared with TRBD2. The J call may be mistaken, given a closer DNA end match to TRBJ2-7. Germline CDR1 MGHRA, CDR2 YSYEKL. The CDR3 contains 15 residues. The CDR3 region has the DNA TGCGCCAGCAGCGGCGGACTAGCGGTGACATACGAGCAGTACTTC. It codes for CASSGGLAVTYEQYF.

The CDR3 sequence: CSVEEGGVEQYF. The CDR3 DNA is TGCAGCGTTGAAGAAGGGGGCGTGGAGCAGTACTTC. The chain employs TRBV29-1 and TRBJ2-7, with 7 bases identical to TRBD1. V lost 0 bases to trimming and J lost 7 bases; unmatched junction nucleotides: 3. The length of the CDR3 is 12 residues. Germline CDR1 reads SQVTM; CDR2 reads ANQGSEA.

The V gene is TRBV6-5, the J gene TRBJ1-6, with a tentative D call TRBD1 (6 bases). The CDR3 is 13 amino acids. Germline lookup yields CDR1 MNHEY and CDR2 SVGAGI. The ends were cut back, 6 bases at V and 8 bases at J, with 11 bases in the middle. The CDR3 spells CASRSDSDSPLHF. CDR3 bases: TGTGCCAGCAGATCGGACAGTGATTCACCCCTCCACTTT.

The genes are TRBV7-2 and TRBJ2-7; TRBD1 agrees at 8 bases. This CDR3 spans 15 amino acids. The germline CDR1 and CDR2 sequences are SGHTA and FQGNSA. With V trimmed by 5 bases and J by 0 bases, 6 bases remained unmatched. CDR3 sequence (DNA): TGTGCCAGCAGCCAGCAGGGGACAGGCTCCTACGAGCAGTACTTC. It yields the protein CASSQQGTGSYEQYF.

The rearrangement uses TRBV7-3 and TRBJ1-2; D remains ambiguous. Trimming took 5 bases from V and 4 from J, leaving 11 bases between them. The CDR3 spans 13 residues. The germline CDR1 and CDR2 sequences are SGHTA and FQGTGA. The CDR3 nucleotides are TGTGCCAGCAGCCGGGGTGAAGGCTATGGCTACACCTTC. It specifies CASSRGEGYGYTF.

By its share, this clone is medium-sized. The chain couples TRBV7-9 to TRBJ2-2; 9 nucleotides agree with TRBD1. After removal of 5 bases from V and 5 bases from J, the junction contained 9 bases not matched to a gene. The CDR3 runs 16 residues. Germline CDR1 reads SEHNR; CDR2 reads FQNEAQ (reference sequence). Here the CDR3 DNA reads TGTGCCAGCAGCCAAAGGACAGGGGTCCCGACCGGGGAGCTGTTTTTT. It specifies CASSQRTGVPTGELFF.

The rearrangement joins TRBV7-6 to TRBJ1-2, with no clear D. V gave up 1 base and J gave up 0 bases, with 15 bases separating them. This CDR3 comprises 17 residues. Germline values: CDR1 SGHVS, CDR2 FNYEAQ. The CDR3 DNA reads as TGTGCCAGCAGCTTAGACGGAGGGCCGGGGACTAACTATGGCTACACCTTC. Protein: CASSLDGGPGTNYGYTF.

The chain employs TRBV7-2 and TRBJ2-1; 8 nucleotides align to TRBD1. The CDR3 has 14 amino acids. Germline assignment: CDR1 SGHTA and CDR2 FQGNSA. Trimming removed 11 bases from V and 2 bases from J; junction bases left unmatched: 8. The CDR3 DNA is TGTGCCCTTGGTAGGACAGGGACCTACAATGAGCAGTTCTTC. Protein: CALGRTGTYNEQFF.

This clone turned up a few times. The chain recombines TRBV7-9 with TRBJ1-2; tentative D call: TRBD1 (6 bases). CDR3 size: 15 residues. Per the germline V gene, CDR1 is SEHNR and CDR2 is FQNEAQ (reference sequence). Trimming pared 2 bases from V and 7 bases from J, leaving 17 bases between. The CDR3 region has the DNA TGTGCCAGCAGCTTACCCGGAATGGGGGCGAGTGGCTACACCTTC. The encoded protein is CASSLPGMGASGYTF.

This chain links TRBV28 with TRBJ2-3; TRBD2 aligns across 7 bases. This CDR3 has 11 amino acids. With 8 bases clipped from V and 4 bases from J, the junction kept 0 bases outside the gene matches. CDR1 is MDHEN and CDR2 is SYDVKM in the germline V gene. The CDR3 DNA follows: TGTGCCAGCCGGGGGGCAGATACGCAGTATTTT. Translated: CASRGADTQYF.

This chain links TRBV30 with TRBJ1-5, with TRBD1 matching 7 bases. The V gene's germline CDR1 is GTSNPN and CDR2 SVGIG (reference sequence). This CDR3 has 14 residues. The junction had 3 bases not matched to a gene; V was cut back by 3 bases and J by 1 base. CDR3 sequence (DNA): TGTGCCTGGAGCCAGGGACAGAGCAATCAGCCCCAGCATTTT. It specifies CAWSQGQSNQPQHF. The full variable domain, rest sourced from reference TRBV30 and TRBJ1-5, is SQTIHQWPATLVQPVGSPLSLECTVEGTSNPNLYWYRQAAGRGLQLLFYSVGIGQISSEVPQNLSASRPQDRQFILSSKKLLLSDSGFYLCAWSQGQSNQPQHFGDGTRLSIL.

The genes are TRBV6-1 and TRBJ2-1; 7 bases match TRBD2. The V and J ends lost 1 base and 6 bases, in that order; junction bases with no gene match: 6. The CDR3 sequence is 15 residues long. CDR1 is MNHNS, CDR2 SASEGT, per germline. The CDR3 nucleotides read TGTGCCAGCAGTGAAGAAATGGGCGGGGGCAATGAGCAGTTCTTC. It encodes CASSEEMGGGNEQFF.

This CDR3 is CASSRSSQGGGYTF. In DNA, the CDR3 is TGTGCCAGCAGCCGATCCTCTCAGGGGGGCGGCTACACCTTC. J is TRBJ1-2 and V is TRBV6-5; 7 nucleotides align to TRBD1. CDR3 size: 14 residues. The ends lost 6 bases at V and 8 bases at J; junction bases unmatched: 12. Germline V gene lookup returns CDR1 MNHEY and CDR2 SVGAGI.

This chain joins TRBV4-3 and TRBJ2-3; 11 bases line up with TRBD2. After removal of 5 bases from V and 3 bases from J, the junction contained 10 bases not matched to a gene. CDR3 length: 17 residues. Germline CDR1 is LGHNA and CDR2 is YSLEER. CDR3 coding DNA: TGCGCCAGCAGCGATTCTATAGCGGGGGGGCTGACAGATACGCAGTATTTT. Translated: CASSDSIAGGLTDTQYF.

The chain recombines TRBV5-4 with TRBJ2-1; 8 positions agree with TRBD1. V shed 0 bases, J shed 7 bases, and the junction held 6 bases outside the gene matches. Germline V gene lookup returns CDR1 SGHNT and CDR2 YYREEE (reference sequence). The CDR3 loop spans 15 amino acids. The CDR3 sequence is CASSLAGTGGNEQFF. Here the CDR3 DNA reads TGTGCCAGCAGCTTGGCGGGGACAGGAGGTAATGAGCAGTTCTTC.

The chain links TRBV4-3 to TRBJ2-1, with 12 nucleotides matching TRBD2. The V gene's germline CDR1 is LGHNA and CDR2 YSLEER. V trimming: 1 base; J trimming: 8 bases; junction bases outside the gene matches: 3. The CDR3 consists of 15 residues. The DNA of the CDR3 is TGCGCCAGCAGCCAAGGACTAGCGGGGGTAGATGAGCAGTTCTTC. Encoded protein: CASSQGLAGVDEQFF.

This chain connects TRBV29-1 to TRBJ2-5, with 9 positions matching TRBD1. This CDR3 has 14 residues. The germline CDR1 and CDR2 sequences are SQVTM and ANQGSEA. V lost 5 bases, J lost 5 bases, and 9 bases stayed unmatched. CDR3 residues: CSVKGDRGVETQYF. The DNA for the CDR3 is TGCAGCGTTAAAGGCGACAGGGGGGTGGAGACCCAGTACTTC.

The V gene is TRBV15, the J gene TRBJ2-6, with a tentative D call TRBD1 (5 bases). CDR1 is LNHNV and CDR2 is YYDKDF in the germline V gene (reference sequence). The CDR3 covers 18 residues. Trimming left V 0 bases short and J 0 bases short, with 12 bases between. The CDR3 is CATSRDARTSSGANVLTF. The CDR3 region has the DNA TGTGCCACCAGCAGAGACGCTCGGACAAGCTCTGGGGCCAACGTCCTGACTTTC.

The chain is built from TRBV5-5 and TRBJ1-1; possible D gene TRBD1, 6 bases. This CDR3 comprises 14 residues. The ends were cut back, 0 bases at V and 6 bases at J, with 12 bases in the middle. Looked up from germline, CDR1 is SGHKS and CDR2 is YYEKEE (reference sequence). The CDR3 nucleotides are TGTGCCAGCAGCTTGGATACAGGGCGAGCTGAAGCTTTCTTT. This gives the protein CASSLDTGRAEAFF.

V gene TRBV19 combines with J gene TRBJ1-2; no reliable D call. Germline loops: CDR1 LNHDA, CDR2 SQIVND (reference sequence). The germline V and J ends were trimmed by 6 bases and 6 bases, with 20 bases remaining between them. The CDR3 length is 15 residues. The CDR3 DNA follows: TGTGCCAGTAGACCAAGCCAGGCGGGCCAGGATGGCTACACCTTC. This gives the protein CASRPSQAGQDGYTF.

The V call is TRBV7-8, the J call TRBJ2-5, with D perhaps matching TRBD1 (6 bases). The J call could be wrong; TRBJ2-7 is a better fit for the DNA end. The CDR3 is 16 amino acids. CDR1 is SGHVS and CDR2 is FQNEAQ in the germline V gene. Here the CDR3 reads CASSPAWGGQIYEQYF. In nucleotides, the CDR3 is TGTGCCAGCAGCCCCGCGTGGGGCGGACAGATCTACGAGCAGTACTTC.

This clone has a handful of counts. The CDR3 DNA reads TGTGCCAGCAGTGAAGGGGGACAACCGTACCAAGAGACCCAGTACTTC. Protein: CASSEGGQPYQETQYF. The V gene is TRBV2, the J gene TRBJ2-5, with D possibly matching TRBD1 (6 bases). CDR1 is SNHLY, CDR2 FYNNEI, per germline. V lost 1 base and J 0 bases, leaving 12 bases between the germline ends. The CDR3 contains 16 residues. The complete variable domain, with remaining parts taken from reference TRBV2 and TRBJ2-5, reads EPEVTQTPSHQVTQMGQEVILRCVPISNHLYFYWYRQILGQKVEFLVSFYNNEISEKSEIFDDQFSVERPDGSNFTLKIRSTKLEDSAMYFCASSEGGQPYQETQYFGPGTRLLVL.